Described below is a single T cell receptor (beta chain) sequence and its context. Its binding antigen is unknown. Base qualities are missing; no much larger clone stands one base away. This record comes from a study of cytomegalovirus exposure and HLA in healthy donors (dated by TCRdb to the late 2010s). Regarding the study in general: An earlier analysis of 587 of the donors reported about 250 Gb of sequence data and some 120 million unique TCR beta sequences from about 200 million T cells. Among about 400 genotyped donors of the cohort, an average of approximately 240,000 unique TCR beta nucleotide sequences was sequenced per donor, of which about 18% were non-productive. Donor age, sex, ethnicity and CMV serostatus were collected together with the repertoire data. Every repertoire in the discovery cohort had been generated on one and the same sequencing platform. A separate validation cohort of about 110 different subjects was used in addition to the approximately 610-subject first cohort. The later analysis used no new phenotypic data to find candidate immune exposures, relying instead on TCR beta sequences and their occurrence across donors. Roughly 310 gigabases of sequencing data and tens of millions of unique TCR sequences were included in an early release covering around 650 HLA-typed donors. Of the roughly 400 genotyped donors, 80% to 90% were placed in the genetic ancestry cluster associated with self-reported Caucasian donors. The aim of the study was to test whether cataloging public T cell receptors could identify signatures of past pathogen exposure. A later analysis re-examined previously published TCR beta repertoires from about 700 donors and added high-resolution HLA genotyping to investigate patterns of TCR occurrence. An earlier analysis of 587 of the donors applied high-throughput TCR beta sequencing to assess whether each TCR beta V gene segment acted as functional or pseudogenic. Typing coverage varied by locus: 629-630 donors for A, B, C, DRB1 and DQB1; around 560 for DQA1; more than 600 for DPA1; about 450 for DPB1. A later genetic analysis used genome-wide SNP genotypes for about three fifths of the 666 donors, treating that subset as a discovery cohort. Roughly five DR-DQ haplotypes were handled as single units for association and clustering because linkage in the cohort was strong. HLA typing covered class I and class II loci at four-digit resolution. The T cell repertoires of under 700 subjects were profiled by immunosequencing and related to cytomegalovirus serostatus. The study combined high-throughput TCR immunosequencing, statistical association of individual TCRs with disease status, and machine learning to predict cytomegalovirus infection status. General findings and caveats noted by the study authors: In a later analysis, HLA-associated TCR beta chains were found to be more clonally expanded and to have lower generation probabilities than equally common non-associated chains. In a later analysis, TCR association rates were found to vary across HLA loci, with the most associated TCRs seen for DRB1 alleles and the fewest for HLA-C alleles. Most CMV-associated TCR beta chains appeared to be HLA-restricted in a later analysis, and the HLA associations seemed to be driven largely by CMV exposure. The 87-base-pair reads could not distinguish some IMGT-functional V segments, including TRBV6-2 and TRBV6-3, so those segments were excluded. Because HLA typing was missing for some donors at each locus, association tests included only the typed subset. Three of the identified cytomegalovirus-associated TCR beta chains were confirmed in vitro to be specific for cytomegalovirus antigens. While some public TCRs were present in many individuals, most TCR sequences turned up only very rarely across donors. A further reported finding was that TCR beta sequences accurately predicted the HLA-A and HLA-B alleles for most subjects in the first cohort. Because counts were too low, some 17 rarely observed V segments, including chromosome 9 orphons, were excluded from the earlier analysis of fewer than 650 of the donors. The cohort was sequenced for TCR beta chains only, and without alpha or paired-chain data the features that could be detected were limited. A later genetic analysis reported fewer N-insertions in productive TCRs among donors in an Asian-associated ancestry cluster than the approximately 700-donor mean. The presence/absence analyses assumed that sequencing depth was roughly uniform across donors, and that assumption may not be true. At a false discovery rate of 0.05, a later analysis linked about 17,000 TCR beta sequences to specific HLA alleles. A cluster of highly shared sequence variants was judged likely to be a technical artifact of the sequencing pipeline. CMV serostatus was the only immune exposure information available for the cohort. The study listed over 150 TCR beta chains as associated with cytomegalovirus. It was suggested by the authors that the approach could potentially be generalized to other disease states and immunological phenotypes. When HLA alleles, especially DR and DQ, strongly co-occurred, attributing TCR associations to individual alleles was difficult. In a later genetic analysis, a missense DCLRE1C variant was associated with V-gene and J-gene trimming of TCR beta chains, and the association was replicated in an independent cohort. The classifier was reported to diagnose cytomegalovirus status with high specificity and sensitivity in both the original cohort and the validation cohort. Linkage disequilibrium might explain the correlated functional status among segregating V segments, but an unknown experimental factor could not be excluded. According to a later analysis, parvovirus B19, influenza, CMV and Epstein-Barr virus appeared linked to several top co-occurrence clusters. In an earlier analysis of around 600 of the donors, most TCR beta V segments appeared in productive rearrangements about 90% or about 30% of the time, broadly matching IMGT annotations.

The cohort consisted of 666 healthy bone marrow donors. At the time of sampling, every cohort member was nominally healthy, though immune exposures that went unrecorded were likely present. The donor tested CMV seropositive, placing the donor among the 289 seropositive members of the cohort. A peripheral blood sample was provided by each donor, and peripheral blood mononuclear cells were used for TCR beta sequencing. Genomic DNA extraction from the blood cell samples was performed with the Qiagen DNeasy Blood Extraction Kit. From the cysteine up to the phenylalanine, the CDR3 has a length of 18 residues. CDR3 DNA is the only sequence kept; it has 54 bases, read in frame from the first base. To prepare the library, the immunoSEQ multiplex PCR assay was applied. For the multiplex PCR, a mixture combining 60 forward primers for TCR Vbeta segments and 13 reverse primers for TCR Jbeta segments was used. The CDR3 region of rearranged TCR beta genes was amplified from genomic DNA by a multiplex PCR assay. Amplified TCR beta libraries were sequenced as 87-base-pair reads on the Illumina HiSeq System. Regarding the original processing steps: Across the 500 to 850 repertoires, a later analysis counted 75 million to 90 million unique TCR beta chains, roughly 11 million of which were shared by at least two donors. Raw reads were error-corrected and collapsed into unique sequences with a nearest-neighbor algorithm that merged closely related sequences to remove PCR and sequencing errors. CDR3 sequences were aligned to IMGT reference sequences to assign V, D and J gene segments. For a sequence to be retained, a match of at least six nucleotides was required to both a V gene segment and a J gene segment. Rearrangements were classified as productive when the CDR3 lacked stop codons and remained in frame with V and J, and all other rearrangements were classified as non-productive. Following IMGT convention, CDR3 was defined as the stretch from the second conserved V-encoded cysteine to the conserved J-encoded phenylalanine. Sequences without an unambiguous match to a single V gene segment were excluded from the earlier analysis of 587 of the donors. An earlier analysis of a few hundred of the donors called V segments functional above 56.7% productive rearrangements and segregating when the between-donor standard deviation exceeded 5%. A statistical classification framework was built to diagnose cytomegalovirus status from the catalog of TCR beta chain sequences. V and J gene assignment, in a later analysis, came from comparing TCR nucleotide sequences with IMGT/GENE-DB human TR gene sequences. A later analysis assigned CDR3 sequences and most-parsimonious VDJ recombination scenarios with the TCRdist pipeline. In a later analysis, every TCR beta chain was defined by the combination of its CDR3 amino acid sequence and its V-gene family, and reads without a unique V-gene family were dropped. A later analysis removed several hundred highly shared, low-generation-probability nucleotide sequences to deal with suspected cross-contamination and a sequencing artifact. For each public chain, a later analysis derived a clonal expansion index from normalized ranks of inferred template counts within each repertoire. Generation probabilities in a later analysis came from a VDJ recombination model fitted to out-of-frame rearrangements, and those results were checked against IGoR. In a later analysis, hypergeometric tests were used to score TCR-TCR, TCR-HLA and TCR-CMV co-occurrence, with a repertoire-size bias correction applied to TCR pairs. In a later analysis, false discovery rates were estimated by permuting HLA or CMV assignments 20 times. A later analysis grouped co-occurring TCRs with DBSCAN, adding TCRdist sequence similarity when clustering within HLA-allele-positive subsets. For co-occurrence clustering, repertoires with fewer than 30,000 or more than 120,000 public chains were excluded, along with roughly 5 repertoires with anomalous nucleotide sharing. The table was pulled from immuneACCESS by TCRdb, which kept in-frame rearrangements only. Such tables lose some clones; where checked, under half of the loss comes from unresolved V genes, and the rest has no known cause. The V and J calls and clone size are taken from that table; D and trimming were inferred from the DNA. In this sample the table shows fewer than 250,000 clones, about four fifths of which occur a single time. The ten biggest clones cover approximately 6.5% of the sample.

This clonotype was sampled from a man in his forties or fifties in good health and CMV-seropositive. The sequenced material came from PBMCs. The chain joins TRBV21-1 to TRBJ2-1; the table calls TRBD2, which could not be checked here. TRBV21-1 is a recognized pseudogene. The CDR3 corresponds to CASSKLIGERDSYNEQFF. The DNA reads TGTGCCAGCAGCAAATTAATCGGGGAGAGGGACTCCTACAATGAGCAGTTCTTC.